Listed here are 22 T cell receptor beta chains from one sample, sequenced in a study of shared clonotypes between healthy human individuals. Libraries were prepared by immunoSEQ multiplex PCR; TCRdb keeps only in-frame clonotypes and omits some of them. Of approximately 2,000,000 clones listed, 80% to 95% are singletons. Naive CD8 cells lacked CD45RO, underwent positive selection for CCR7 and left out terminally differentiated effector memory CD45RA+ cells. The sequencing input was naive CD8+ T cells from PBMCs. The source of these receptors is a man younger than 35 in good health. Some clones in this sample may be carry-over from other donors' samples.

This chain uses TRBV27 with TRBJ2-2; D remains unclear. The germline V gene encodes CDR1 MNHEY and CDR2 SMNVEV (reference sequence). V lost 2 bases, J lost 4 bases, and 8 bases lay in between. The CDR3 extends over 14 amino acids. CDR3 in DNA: TGTGCCAGCAGTTTAATCGGCAGCACCGGGGAGCTGTTTTTT. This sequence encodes CASSLIGSTGELFF.

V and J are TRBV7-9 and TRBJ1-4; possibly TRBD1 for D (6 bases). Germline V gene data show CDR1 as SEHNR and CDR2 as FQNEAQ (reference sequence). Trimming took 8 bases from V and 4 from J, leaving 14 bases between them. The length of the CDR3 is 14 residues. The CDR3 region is CASQPGGRNEKLFF. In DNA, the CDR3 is TGTGCCAGCCAACCGGGGGGGCGTAATGAAAAACTGTTTTTT.

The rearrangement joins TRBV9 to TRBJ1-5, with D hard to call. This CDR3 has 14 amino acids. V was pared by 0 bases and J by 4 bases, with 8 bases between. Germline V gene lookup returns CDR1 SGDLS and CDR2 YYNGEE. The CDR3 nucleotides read TGTGCCAGCAGCGTAGGGAGCCGGAATCAGCCCCAGCATTTT. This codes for CASSVGSRNQPQHF.

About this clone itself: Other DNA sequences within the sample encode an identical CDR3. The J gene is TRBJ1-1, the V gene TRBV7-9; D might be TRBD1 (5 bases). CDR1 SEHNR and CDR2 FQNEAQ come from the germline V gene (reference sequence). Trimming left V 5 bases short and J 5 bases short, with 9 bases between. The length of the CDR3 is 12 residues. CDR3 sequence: CASSPGGTEAFF. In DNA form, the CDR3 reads TGTGCCAGCAGCCCGGGGGGAACTGAAGCTTTCTTT.

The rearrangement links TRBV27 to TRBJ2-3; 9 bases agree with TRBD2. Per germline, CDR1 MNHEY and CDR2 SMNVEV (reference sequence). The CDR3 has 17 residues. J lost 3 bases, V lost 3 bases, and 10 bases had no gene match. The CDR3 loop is CASSLPGSGSKTDTQYF. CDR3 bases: TGTGCCAGCAGTTTGCCGGGTAGCGGGAGTAAAACAGATACGCAGTATTTT.

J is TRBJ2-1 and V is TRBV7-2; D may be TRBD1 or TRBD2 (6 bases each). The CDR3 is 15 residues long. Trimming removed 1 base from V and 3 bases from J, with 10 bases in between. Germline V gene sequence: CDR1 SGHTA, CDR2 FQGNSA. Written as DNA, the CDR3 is TGTGCCAGCAGCTTAGGAGGGGGGTACTACAATGAGCAGTTCTTC. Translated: CASSLGGGYYNEQFF.

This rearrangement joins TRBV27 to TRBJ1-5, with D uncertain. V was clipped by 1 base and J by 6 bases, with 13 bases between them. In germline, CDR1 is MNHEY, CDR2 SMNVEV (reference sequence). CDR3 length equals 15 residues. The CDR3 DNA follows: TGTGCCAGCAGTTTATTCTCGTCTGGAAGTCAGCCCCAGCATTTT. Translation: CASSLFSSGSQPQHF.

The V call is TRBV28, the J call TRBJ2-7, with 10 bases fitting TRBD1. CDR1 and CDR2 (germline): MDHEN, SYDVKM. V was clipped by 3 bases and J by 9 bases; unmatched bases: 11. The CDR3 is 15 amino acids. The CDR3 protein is CASSFPGQGLIWQYF. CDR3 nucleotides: TGTGCCAGCAGTTTTCCGGGACAGGGGTTAATTTGGCAGTACTTC. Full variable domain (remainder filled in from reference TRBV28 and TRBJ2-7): DVKVTQSSRYLVKRTGEKVFLECVQDMDHENMFWYRQDPGLGLRLIYFSYDVKMKEKGDIPEGYSVSREKKERFSLILESASTNQTSMYLCASSFPGQGLIWQYFGPGTRLTVT.

CDR3 nucleotides: TGTGCCAGCAGTTTACAGGTGTCCTCCTACGAGCAGTACTTC. Its protein product is CASSLQVSSYEQYF. The chain links TRBV27 to TRBJ2-7; D uncertain. Deletions cut 2 bases from V and 0 bases from J, with 8 bases between. Germline V CDR1 and CDR2: MNHEY, SMNVEV (reference sequence). This CDR3 has 14 residues.

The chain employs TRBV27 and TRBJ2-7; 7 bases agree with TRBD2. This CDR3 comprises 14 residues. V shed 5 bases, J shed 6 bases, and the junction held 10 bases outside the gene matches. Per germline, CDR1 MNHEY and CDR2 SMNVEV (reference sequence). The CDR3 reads CASSVFWGGGEQYF. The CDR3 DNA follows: TGTGCCAGCAGTGTGTTTTGGGGGGGAGGCGAGCAGTACTTC.

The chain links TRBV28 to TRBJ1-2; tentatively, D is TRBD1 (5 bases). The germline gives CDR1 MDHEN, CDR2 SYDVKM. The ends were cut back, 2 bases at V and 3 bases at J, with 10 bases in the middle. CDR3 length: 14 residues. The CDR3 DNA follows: TGTGCCAGCAGTTTAGGGGCCAGAGACTATGGCTACACCTTC. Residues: CASSLGARDYGYTF.

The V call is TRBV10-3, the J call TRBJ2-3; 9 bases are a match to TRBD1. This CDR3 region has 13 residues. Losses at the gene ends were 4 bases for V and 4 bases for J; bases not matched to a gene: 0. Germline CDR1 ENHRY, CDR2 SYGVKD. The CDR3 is CAISGDRADTQYF. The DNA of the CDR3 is TGTGCCATCAGTGGGGACAGGGCAGATACGCAGTATTTT.

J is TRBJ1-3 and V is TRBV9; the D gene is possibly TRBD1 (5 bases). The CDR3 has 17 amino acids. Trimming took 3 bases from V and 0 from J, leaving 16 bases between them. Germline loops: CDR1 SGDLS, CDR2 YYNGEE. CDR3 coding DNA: TGTGCCAGCAGCGCGATGCCGGGACGGCTCTCTGGAAACACCATATATTTT. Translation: CASSAMPGRLSGNTIYF.

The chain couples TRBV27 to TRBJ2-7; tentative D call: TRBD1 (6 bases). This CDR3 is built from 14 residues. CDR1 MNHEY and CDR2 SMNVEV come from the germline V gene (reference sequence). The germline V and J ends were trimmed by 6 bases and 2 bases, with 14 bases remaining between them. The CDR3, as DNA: TGTGCCAGCAGCAATACAGGGATAGCCTACGAGCAGTACTTC. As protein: CASSNTGIAYEQYF.

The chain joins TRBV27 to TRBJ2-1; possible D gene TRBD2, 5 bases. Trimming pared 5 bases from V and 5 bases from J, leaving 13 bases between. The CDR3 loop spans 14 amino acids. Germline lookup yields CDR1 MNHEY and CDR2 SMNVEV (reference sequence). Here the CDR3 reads CASSALTGNNEQFF. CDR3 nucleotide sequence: TGTGCCAGCAGTGCTTTGACGGGGAACAATGAGCAGTTCTTC.

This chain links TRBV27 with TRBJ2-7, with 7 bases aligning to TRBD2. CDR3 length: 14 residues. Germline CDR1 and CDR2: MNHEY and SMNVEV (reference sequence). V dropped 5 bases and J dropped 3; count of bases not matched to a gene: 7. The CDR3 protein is CASSARLALYEQYF. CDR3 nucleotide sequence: TGTGCCAGCAGTGCGAGACTAGCTCTCTACGAGCAGTACTTC.

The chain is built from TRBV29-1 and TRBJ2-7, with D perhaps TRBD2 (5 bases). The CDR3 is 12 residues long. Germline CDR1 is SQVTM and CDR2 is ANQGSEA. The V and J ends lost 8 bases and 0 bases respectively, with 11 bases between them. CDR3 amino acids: CSTLGSSYEQYF. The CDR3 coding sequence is TGCAGCACTCTAGGGAGCTCCTACGAGCAGTACTTC.

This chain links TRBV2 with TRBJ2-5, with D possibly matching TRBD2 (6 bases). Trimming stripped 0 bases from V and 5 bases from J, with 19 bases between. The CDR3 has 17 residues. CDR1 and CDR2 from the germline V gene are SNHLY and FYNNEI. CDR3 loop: CASSEANFRERAETQYF. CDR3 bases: TGTGCCAGCAGTGAAGCCAATTTTAGGGAGCGGGCGGAGACCCAGTACTTC.

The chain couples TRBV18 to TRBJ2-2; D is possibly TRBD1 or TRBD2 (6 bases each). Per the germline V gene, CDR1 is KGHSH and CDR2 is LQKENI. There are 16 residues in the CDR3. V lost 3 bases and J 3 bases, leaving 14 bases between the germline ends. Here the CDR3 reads CASSPEMGGHTGELFF. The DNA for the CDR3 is TGTGCCAGCTCACCGGAAATGGGGGGCCACACCGGGGAGCTGTTTTTT.

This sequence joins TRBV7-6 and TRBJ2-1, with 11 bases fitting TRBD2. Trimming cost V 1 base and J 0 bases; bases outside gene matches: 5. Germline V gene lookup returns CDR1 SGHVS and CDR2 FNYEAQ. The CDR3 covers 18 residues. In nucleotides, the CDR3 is TGTGCCAGCAGCTTAGTGACTAGCGGGACGAGCTCCTACAATGAGCAGTTCTTC. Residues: CASSLVTSGTSSYNEQFF.

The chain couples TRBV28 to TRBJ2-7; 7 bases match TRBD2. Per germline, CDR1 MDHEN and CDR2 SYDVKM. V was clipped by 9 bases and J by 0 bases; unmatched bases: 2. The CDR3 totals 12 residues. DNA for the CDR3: TGTGCCAGTCGCGGGGGCTCCTACGAGCAGTACTTC. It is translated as CASRGGSYEQYF.

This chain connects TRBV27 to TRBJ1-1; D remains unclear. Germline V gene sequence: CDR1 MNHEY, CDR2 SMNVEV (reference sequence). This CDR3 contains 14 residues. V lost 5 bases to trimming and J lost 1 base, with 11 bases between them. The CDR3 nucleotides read TGTGCCAGCAGTCCCCGGTTGGGGAACACTGAAGCTTTCTTT. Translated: CASSPRLGNTEAFF.